These T cell receptor beta chains were read from a single sample in a study of T cells in Graves' hyperthyroidism and ophthalmopathy. TCRdb analysed the multiplex PCR reads with MiXCR anew, one entry per CDR3 protein. Of fewer than 250,000 distinct CDR3 sequences listed, 16% are singletons. The specimen sequenced was blood. These TCRs come from a woman under 30 with Graves' ophthalmopathy. Both conserved end residues are part of each CDR3. D genes are given only for firm matches. A row's size may be missing; if present it is once, few, many or a size class.

J gene,clone size,D gene,V gene,CDR3 protein,CDR3 DNA
TRBJ2-3,many,NA,TRBV2,CASSPRDVEGTDTQYF,TGTGCCAGCAGTCCACGGGACGTCGAGGGTACAGATACGCAGTATTTT
TRBJ2-1,many,TRBD2,TRBV20-1,CSATSGRLLSNEQFF,TGCAGTGCTACTAGCGGGAGGCTCCTTAGCAATGAGCAGTTCTTC
TRBJ2-4,many,NA,TRBV10-3,CAISEALAKNIQYF,TGTGCCATCAGTGAGGCGTTAGCCAAAAACATTCAGTACTTC
TRBJ2-3,NA,TRBD2,TRBV7-2,CASRSSGGSTDTQYF,TGTGCCAGCAGGTCTAGCGGGGGGTCCACAGATACGCAGTATTTT
TRBJ2-7,NA,TRBD1,TRBV2,CASTLRQGPYEQYF,TGTGCCAGCACCCTAAGACAGGGTCCCTACGAGCAGTACTTC
TRBJ1-1,many,NA,TRBV2,CTSSVMDTEAFF,TGTACCAGCAGTGTGATGGACACTGAAGCTTTCTTT
TRBJ2-5,many,TRBD2,TRBV7-9,CASSLGLAVFETQYF,TGTGCCAGCAGCTTAGGACTAGCGGTCTTTGAGACCCAGTACTTC
TRBJ1-2,many,TRBD1,TRBV30,CAWSSGQGLGYTF,TGTGCCTGGAGTTCGGGACAGGGACTGGGCTACACCTTC
TRBJ1-1,many,NA,TRBV5-5,CASSFGPTPGEAFF,TGTGCCAGCAGCTTCGGGCCTACCCCAGGTGAAGCTTTCTTT
TRBJ2-6,few,TRBD1,TRBV11-2,CASSLLLPGQGPGANVLTF,TGTGCCAGCAGCCTACTACTTCCGGGACAGGGTCCCGGGGCCAACGTCCTGACTTTC
TRBJ2-7,NA,TRBD2,TRBV13,CASSLSGTSGYEQYF,TGCGCCAGCAGCCTAAGCGGGACTAGCGGGTACGAGCAGTACTTC
TRBJ2-7,many,TRBD1,TRBV28,CASSPSWAGGSYEQYF,TGTGCCAGCAGTCCCTCCTGGGCAGGGGGCTCCTACGAGCAGTACTTC
TRBJ1-2,many,TRBD1,TRBV10-3,CAITKGDSLLYGYTF,TGTGCCATCACCAAGGGGGACAGCCTACTCTATGGCTACACCTTC
TRBJ1-1,many,NA,TRBV5-6,CASTTGVTEAFF,TGTGCCAGCACAACGGGGGTCACTGAAGCTTTCTTT
TRBJ2-7,many,TRBD1,TRBV18,CASSPVQGADITYEQYF,TGTGCCAGCTCACCAGTCCAGGGGGCCGATATCACCTACGAGCAGTACTTC
TRBJ2-4,NA,TRBD1,TRBV19,CASSLSRGGTGGKNIQYF,TGTGCCAGTAGCCTATCCCGTGGAGGGACAGGGGGCAAAAACATTCAGTACTTC
TRBJ1-2,many,TRBD1,TRBV5-8,CASSRTGLYGYTF,TGTGCCAGCAGCCGGACAGGCCTCTATGGCTACACCTTC
TRBJ1-1,few,NA,TRBV29-1,CSVDVPRAGENTEAFF,TGCAGCGTTGATGTCCCACGGGCAGGCGAGAACACTGAAGCTTTCTTT
TRBJ2-1,many,NA,TRBV7-2,CASSLMGDEQFF,TGTGCCAGCAGCCTCATGGGGGATGAGCAGTTCTTC
TRBJ2-7,many,NA,TRBV12-3/TRBV12-4,CASSRDSYEQYF,TGTGCCAGCAGCAGGGACTCCTACGAGCAGTACTTC
TRBJ2-1,few,TRBD2,TRBV19,CASRLLAGRNEQFF,TGTGCCAGTAGACTACTAGCGGGACGGAATGAGCAGTTCTTC
TRBJ1-2,many,NA,TRBV3-1,CASSPAGHLSYGYTF,TGTGCCAGCAGCCCGGCAGGACATTTGTCCTATGGCTACACCTTC
TRBJ2-5,many,TRBD1,TRBV28,CASSPHHRTGGGETQYF,TGTGCCAGCAGTCCACACCACCGGACAGGGGGAGGGGAGACCCAGTACTTC
TRBJ1-2,many,NA,TRBV6-1,CASSTKEGPRGYTF,TGTGCCAGCAGTACGAAAGAGGGCCCTAGGGGCTACACCTTC
TRBJ1-1,once,NA,TRBV7-2,CASNSGDMNTEAFF,TGTGCCAGCAACTCCGGGGACATGAACACTGAAGCTTTCTTT
TRBJ1-2,many,NA,TRBV7-9,CASSLDPQGRSYTF,TGTGCCAGCAGCTTAGATCCACAGGGTCGTTCCTACACCTTC
TRBJ1-5,many,NA,TRBV13,CASSLGLGGSQHF,TGTGCCAGCAGCTTAGGCCTCGGGGGGTCCCAGCATTTT